A single sample is the source of the 9 T cell receptor beta chains below, sequenced in a study of shared clonotypes between healthy human individuals (dated by TCRdb to about 2020). Library method: the immunoSEQ multiplex PCR assay. TCRdb's version of the immuneACCESS table is confined to in-frame rearrangements and falls short of the full clone set. An unresolved V gene accounts for under half of the shortfall where checked; the remainder is of unknown origin. The sample data list about 1.5 million clones, and approximately 98% of these were observed just once. Clones ranked in the top ten supply 0.4% to 0.45% of the sample. The source material was naive CD4+ T cells sorted from blood. In the paper's terms, the cell subset or site label means: CD45RA+ positively selected. The receptor source for this set is a man aged 25-40 years in good health.

This rearrangement joins TRBV5-4 to TRBJ2-2, with 12 nucleotides matching TRBD1. V lost 4 bases, J lost 4 bases, and 5 bases stayed unmatched. CDR1 is SGHNT, CDR2 YYREEE, per germline (reference sequence). The CDR3 covers 16 residues. The CDR3 sequence: CASSAGQGAVTGELFF. CDR3 bases: TGTGCCAGCAGCGCGGGACAGGGGGCGGTCACCGGGGAGCTGTTTTTT.

V is TRBV19 and J is TRBJ1-1; weak D call: TRBD1 (5 bases). Germline CDR1 and CDR2: LNHDA and SQIVND (reference sequence). This CDR3 region has 12 residues. V was pared by 1 base and J by 11 bases, with 11 bases between. The CDR3 sequence is CASSIGGAQAFF. The CDR3 bases are TGTGCCAGTAGTATAGGGGGCGCCCAGGCTTTCTTT.

The rearrangement uses TRBV4-3 and TRBJ1-4; D may be TRBD1 (6 bases). This CDR3 is 15 amino acids long. Germline CDR1 LGHNA, CDR2 YSLEER. The germline V and J ends were trimmed by 2 bases and 7 bases, with 14 bases remaining between them. In DNA form, the CDR3 reads TGCGCCAGCAGCCAATACAGGGTTGCAAGTGAAAAACTGTTTTTT. Its protein product is CASSQYRVASEKLFF.

The rearrangement links TRBV5-4 to TRBJ2-1; 10 positions agree with TRBD2. CDR3 length equals 14 residues. Germline CDR1 and CDR2: SGHNT and YYREEE (reference sequence). After removal of 6 bases from V and 4 bases from J, the junction contained 4 bases not matched to a gene. The CDR3 DNA is TGTGCCAGCAAAAGCGGGAGGGATTACAATGAGCAGTTCTTC. Translated, it gives CASKSGRDYNEQFF.

This clone showed up just once. The genes are TRBV20-1 and TRBJ1-2; D not resolved. Germline V CDR1 and CDR2: DFQATT, SNEGSKA (reference sequence). The CDR3 loop spans 8 amino acids. The CDR3 loop is CTPLGYTF. In nucleotides, the CDR3 is TGCACCCCTCTTGGCTACACCTTC.

The J gene is TRBJ2-1, the V gene TRBV9; the D gene is possibly TRBD2 (5 bases). The V gene's germline CDR1 is SGDLS and CDR2 YYNGEE. The CDR3 has 17 residues. V was trimmed by 3 bases and J by 6 bases, leaving 22 bases between them. The DNA of the CDR3 is TGTGCCAGCAGCGAGAGGAGGCCCGGGGTCTCTAGCAATGAGCAGTTCTTC. This codes for CASSERRPGVSSNEQFF.

This clone occurred once. This sequence joins TRBV11-2 and TRBJ2-1, with D perhaps matching TRBD1 (6 bases). The CDR3 extends over 14 amino acids. Deletions cut 2 bases from V and 5 bases from J, with 10 bases between. From germline, CDR1 is SGHAT and CDR2 FQNNGV. CDR3 sequence reads: CASSLSRGNNEQFF. The CDR3 DNA follows: TGTGCCAGCAGCTTAAGCAGGGGCAACAATGAGCAGTTCTTC. Full variable domain (missing parts from reference TRBV11-2 and TRBJ2-1): EAGVAQSPRYKIIEKRQSVAFWCNPISGHATLYWYQQILGQGPKLLIQFQNNGVVDDSQLPKDRFSAERLKGVDSTLKIQPAKLEDSAVYLCASSLSRGNNEQFFGPGTRLTVL.

This clone has only one observation. The CDR3 nucleotides read TGTGCCAGCAGCTTAGCGGGAGGGGAGTCCTACGAGCAGTACTTC. Amino acids: CASSLAGGESYEQYF. The chain has TRBV7-2 and TRBJ2-7, with 7 bases fitting TRBD2. V shed 0 bases, J shed 1 base, and the junction held 3 bases outside the gene matches. Germline-derived CDR1 and CDR2 are SGHTA and FQGNSA. This CDR3 spans 15 amino acids.

The chain combines TRBV9 with TRBJ2-7, with TRBD2 identical over 15 bases. Germline V gene sequence: CDR1 SGDLS, CDR2 YYNGEE. The CDR3 totals 17 residues. J was trimmed by 0 bases and V by 3 bases; bases with no gene match: 4. CDR3 in amino acids: CASSAGLAGGSSYEQYF. CDR3 coding DNA: TGTGCCAGCAGCGCGGGACTAGCGGGAGGATCCTCCTACGAGCAGTACTTC.